The entry that follows covers one T cell receptor beta chain sequence. The antigen remains undetermined. PCR amplification relied on 60 Vbeta primers (plus 13 Jbeta primers). Assay used: immunoSEQ multiplex PCR; TCRdb lists only in-frame clones, some missing. The table records 100,000 to 140,000 clones, about 80% of them present only once. The study sampled nominally healthy donors, though unrecorded immune exposures were likely. This record belongs to a study of cytomegalovirus exposure and HLA in healthy donors. Findings and limits, study-wide: DRB1 had the most TCR associations and HLA-C the fewest, a later analysis found, with rates varying by HLA locus. Analysis performed later found 16,951 TCR beta sequences associated with HLA alleles at 0.05 false discovery rate. The likely explanation for a cluster of highly shared sequence variants was sequencing artifact.

CDR3 length: 15 residues. The ends lost 3 bases at V and 5 bases at J; junction bases unmatched: 8. Looked up from germline, CDR1 is MDHEN and CDR2 is SYDVKM. The V gene is TRBV28, the J gene TRBJ2-5, with 8 bases aligning to TRBD2. The TCR originated in a man aged 25 to 45 in good health and CMV-seronegative. The sample was PBMCs. The DNA of the CDR3 is TGTGCCAGCAGTTTTTCAACTAGCGGAGGGGAGACCCAGTACTTC. Encoded protein: CASSFSTSGGETQYF.